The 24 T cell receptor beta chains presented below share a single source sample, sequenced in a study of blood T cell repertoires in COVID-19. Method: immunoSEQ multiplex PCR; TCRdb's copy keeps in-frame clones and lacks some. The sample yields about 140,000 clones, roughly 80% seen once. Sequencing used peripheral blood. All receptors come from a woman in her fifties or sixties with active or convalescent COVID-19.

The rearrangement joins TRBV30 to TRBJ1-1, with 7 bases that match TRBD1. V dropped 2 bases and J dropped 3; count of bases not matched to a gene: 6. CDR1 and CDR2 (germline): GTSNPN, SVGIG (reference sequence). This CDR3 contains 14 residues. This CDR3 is CAWSTGQPDTEAFF. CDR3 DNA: TGTGCCTGGAGTACGGGACAGCCAGACACTGAAGCTTTCTTT.

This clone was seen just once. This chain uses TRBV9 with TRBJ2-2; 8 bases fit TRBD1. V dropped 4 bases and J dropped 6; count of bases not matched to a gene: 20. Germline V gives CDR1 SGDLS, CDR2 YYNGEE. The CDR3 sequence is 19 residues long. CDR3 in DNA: TGTGCCAGCAGCCCATTCAGGACAGGGAGGAACGGTGATCCCGGGGAGCTGTTTTTT. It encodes CASSPFRTGRNGDPGELFF.

CDR3: CASVTQGNTEAFF. The CDR3 DNA reads as TGTGCCAGCGTAACCCAGGGAAACACTGAAGCTTTCTTT. This chain connects TRBV18 to TRBJ1-1, with D possibly TRBD1 on 5 matching bases. Trimming removed 8 bases from V and 2 bases from J, with 12 bases in between. The CDR3 has 13 amino acids. Looked up from germline, CDR1 is KGHSH and CDR2 is LQKENI.

For the CDR3, the DNA is TGTGCCAGCAGCTTTAGTCTGATTAAGTCCGGGGAGCTGTTTTTT. Translated, it gives CASSFSLIKSGELFF. The chain carries TRBV7-9 and TRBJ2-2, with D uncertain. Per germline, CDR1 SEHNR and CDR2 FQNEAQ (reference sequence). The CDR3 loop spans 15 amino acids. Trimming pared 3 bases from V and 6 bases from J, leaving 14 bases between.

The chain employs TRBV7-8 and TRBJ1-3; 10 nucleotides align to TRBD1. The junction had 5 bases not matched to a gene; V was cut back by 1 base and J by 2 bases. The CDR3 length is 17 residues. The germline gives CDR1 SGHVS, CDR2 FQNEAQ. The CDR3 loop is CASSLVGTGDAGNTIYF. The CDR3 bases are TGTGCCAGCAGCTTAGTCGGGACAGGGGACGCTGGAAACACCATATATTTT.

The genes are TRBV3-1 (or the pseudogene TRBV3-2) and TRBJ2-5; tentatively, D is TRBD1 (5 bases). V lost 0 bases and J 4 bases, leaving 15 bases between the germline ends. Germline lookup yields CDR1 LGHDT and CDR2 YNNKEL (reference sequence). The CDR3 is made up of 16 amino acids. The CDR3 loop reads CASSQDVIGARETQYF. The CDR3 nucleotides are TGTGCCAGCAGCCAAGACGTAATAGGGGCCCGAGAGACCCAGTACTTC.

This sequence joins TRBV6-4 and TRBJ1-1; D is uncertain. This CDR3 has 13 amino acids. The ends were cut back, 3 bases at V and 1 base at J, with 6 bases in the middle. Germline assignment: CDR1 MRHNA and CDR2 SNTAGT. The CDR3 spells CASSEGRNTEAFF. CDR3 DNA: TGTGCCAGCAGTGAGGGGAGGAACACTGAAGCTTTCTTT.

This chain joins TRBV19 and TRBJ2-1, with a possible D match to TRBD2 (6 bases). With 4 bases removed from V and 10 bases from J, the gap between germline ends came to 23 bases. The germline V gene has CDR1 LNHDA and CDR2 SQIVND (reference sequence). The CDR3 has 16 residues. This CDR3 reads CASSTGDDTKIGEQFF. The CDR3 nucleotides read TGTGCCAGTAGTACGGGGGACGACACCAAAATTGGGGAGCAGTTCTTC.

The CDR3 region is CASTLDRGRTEAFF. DNA of the CDR3: TGTGCCAGCACCTTAGACAGGGGGCGAACTGAAGCTTTCTTT. The gene calls are TRBV28 and TRBJ1-1, with 10 bases that match TRBD1. The CDR3 has 14 residues. Looked up from germline, CDR1 is MDHEN and CDR2 is SYDVKM. V lost 7 bases to trimming and J lost 5 bases; unmatched junction nucleotides: 7.

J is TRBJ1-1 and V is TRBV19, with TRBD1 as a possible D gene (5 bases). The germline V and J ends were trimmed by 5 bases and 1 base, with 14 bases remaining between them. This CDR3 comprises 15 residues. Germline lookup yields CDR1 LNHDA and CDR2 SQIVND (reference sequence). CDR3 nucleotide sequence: TGTGCCAGTAGTTTTGCAGGGAAGGGGAACACTGAAGCTTTCTTT. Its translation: CASSFAGKGNTEAFF.

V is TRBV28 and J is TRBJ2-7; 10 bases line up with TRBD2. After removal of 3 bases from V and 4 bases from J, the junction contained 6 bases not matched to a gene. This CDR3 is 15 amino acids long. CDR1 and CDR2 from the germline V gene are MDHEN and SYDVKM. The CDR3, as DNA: TGTGCCAGCAGTTTCGCTAGCGGGAGTTCTTACGAGCAGTACTTC. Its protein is CASSFASGSSYEQYF.

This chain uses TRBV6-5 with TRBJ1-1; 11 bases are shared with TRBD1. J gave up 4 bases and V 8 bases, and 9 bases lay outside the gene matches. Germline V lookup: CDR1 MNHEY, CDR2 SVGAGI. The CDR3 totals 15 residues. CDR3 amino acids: CASYRDRGELTEAFF. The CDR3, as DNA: TGTGCCAGCTACCGGGACAGGGGGGAGCTCACTGAAGCTTTCTTT.

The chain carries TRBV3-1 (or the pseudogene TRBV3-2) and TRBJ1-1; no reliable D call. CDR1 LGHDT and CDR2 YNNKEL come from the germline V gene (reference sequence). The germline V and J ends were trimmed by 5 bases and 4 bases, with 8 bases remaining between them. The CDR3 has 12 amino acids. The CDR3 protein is CASSTPGTEAFF. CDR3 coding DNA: TGTGCCAGCAGCACCCCAGGCACTGAAGCTTTCTTT.

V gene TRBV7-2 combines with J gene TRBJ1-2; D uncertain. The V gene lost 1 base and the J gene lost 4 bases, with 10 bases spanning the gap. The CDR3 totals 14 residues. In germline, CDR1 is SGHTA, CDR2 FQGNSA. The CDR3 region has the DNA TGTGCCAGCAGCTTAGAGGCAGGACTCTATGGCTACACCTTC. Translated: CASSLEAGLYGYTF.

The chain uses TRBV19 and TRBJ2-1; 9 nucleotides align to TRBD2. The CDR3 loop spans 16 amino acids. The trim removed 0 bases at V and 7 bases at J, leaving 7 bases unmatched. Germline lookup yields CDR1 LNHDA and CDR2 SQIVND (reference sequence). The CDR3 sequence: CASSIDLALAGNEQFF. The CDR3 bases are TGTGCCAGTAGTATAGATCTTGCCCTAGCGGGGAATGAGCAGTTCTTC.

The CDR3: CASSPSRAETQYF. CDR3 nucleotide sequence: TGTGCCAGCAGCCCGTCCAGGGCTGAGACCCAGTACTTC. The chain has TRBV7-3 and TRBJ2-5, with a tentative D call TRBD1 (5 bases). This CDR3 region has 13 residues. Trimming pared 5 bases from V and 5 bases from J, leaving 12 bases between. Germline CDR1 reads SGHTA; CDR2 reads FQGTGA.

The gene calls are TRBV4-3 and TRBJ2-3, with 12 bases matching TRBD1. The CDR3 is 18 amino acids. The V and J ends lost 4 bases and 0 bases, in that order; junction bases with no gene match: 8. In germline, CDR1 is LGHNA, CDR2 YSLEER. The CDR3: CASSRGTGGDSSTDTQYF. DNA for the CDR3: TGCGCCAGCAGCCGAGGGACAGGGGGCGATTCTAGCACAGATACGCAGTATTTT.

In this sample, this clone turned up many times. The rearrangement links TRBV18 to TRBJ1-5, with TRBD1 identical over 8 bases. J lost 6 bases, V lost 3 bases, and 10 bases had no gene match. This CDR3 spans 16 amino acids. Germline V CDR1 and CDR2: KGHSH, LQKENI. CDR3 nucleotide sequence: TGTGCCAGCTCACCTCCTGAAACAGGGGGACCTCAGCCCCAGCATTTT. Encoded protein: CASSPPETGGPQPQHF.

The CDR3 is CASTTGTREADTQYF. Written as DNA, the CDR3 is TGTGCCAGCACAACCGGGACAAGAGAAGCAGATACGCAGTATTTT. This chain connects TRBV25-1 to TRBJ2-3; D might be TRBD1 (6 bases). The CDR3 runs 15 residues. CDR1 is MGHDK, CDR2 SYGVNS, per germline. V lost 7 bases and J lost 4, with 18 bases in between.

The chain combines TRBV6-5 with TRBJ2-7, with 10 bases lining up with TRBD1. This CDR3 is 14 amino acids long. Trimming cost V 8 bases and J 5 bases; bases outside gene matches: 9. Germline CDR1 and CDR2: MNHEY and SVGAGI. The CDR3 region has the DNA TGTGCCAGCGCCCCCGACAGGGGGCTCGACGAGCAGTACTTC. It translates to CASAPDRGLDEQYF.

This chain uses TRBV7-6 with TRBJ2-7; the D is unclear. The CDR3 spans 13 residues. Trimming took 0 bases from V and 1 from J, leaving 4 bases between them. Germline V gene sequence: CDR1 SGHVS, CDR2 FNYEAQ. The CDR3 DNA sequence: TGTGCCAGCAGCTTAGCACAGTCCTACGAGCAGTACTTC. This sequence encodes CASSLAQSYEQYF.

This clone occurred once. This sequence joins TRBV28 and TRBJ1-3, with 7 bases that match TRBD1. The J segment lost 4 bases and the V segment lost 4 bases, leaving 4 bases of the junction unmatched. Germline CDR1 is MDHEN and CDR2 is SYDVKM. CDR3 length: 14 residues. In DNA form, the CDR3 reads TGTGCCAGCAGTTCGACAGGGATAGGAAACACCATATATTTT. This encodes CASSSTGIGNTIYF.

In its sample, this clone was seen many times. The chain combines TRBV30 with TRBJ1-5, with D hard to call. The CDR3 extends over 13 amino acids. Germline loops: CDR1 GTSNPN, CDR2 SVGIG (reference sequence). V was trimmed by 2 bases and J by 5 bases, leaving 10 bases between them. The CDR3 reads CAWSPTHYQPQHF. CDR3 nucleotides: TGTGCCTGGAGTCCGACACATTATCAGCCCCAGCATTTT.

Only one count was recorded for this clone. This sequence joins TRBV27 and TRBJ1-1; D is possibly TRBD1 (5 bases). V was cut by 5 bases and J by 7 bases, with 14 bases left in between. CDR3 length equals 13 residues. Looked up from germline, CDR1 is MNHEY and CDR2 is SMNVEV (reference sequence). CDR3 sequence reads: CASSLDRSHEAFF. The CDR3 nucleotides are TGTGCCAGCAGTCTCGACAGAAGCCATGAAGCTTTCTTT.